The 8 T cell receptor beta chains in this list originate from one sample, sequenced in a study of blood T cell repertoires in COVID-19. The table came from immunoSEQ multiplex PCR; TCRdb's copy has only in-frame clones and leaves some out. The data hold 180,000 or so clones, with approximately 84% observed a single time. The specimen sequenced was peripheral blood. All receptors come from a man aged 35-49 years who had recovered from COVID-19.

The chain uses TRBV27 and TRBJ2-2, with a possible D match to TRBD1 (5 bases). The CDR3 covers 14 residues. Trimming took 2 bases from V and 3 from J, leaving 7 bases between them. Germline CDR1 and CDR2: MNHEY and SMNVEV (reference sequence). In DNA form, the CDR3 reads TGTGCCAGCAGTTTAAAAGGGGACACCGGGGAGCTGTTTTTT. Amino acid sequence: CASSLKGDTGELFF.

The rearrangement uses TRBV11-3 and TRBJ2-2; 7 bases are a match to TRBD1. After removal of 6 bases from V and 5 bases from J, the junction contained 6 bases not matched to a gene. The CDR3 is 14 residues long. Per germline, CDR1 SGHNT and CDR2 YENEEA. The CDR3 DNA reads TGTGCCAGCAGACCTGACAGGGTAACCGGGGAGCTGTTTTTT. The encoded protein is CASRPDRVTGELFF.

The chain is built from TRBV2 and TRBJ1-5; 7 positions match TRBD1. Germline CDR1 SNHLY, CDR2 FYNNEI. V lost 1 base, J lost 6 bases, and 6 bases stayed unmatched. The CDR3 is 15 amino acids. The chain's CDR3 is CASSEGGTVGQPQHF. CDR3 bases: TGTGCCAGCAGTGAAGGGGGGACAGTTGGTCAGCCCCAGCATTTT. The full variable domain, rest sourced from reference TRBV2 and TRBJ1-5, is EPEVTQTPSHQVTQMGQEVILRCVPISNHLYFYWYRQILGQKVEFLVSFYNNEISEKSEIFDDQFSVERPDGSNFTLKIRSTKLEDSAMYFCASSEGGTVGQPQHFGDGTRLSIL.

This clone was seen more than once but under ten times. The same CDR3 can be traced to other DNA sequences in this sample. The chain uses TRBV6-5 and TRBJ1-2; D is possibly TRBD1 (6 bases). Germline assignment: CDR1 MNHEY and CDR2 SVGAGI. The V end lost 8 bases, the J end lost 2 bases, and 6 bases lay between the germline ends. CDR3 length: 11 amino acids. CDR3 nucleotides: TGTGCCAGCGGGGGCAACTATGGCTACACCTTC. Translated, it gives CASGGNYGYTF.

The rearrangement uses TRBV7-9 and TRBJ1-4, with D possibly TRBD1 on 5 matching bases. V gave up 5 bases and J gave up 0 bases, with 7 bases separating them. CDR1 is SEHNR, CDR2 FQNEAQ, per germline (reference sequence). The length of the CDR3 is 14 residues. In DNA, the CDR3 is TGTGCCAGCAGCCAAGGGGCAACTAATGAAAAACTGTTTTTT. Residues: CASSQGATNEKLFF.

This CDR3 reads CASSPSTGAAGTEAFF. CDR3 coding DNA: TGTGCCAGCTCACCATCAACAGGGGCAGCGGGCACTGAAGCTTTCTTT. The V call is TRBV18, the J call TRBJ1-1; 7 bases are a match to TRBD1. This CDR3 has 16 residues. The germline gives CDR1 KGHSH, CDR2 LQKENI. Trimming at V came to 2 bases and at J to 4 bases, leaving 10 bases not matched to a gene.

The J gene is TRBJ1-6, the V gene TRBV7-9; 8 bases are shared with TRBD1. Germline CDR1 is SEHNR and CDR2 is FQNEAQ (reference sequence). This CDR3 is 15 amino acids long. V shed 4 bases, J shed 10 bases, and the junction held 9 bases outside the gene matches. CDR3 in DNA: TGTGCCAGCAGCTCCCCGGACAGGGCTCGATCACCCCTCCACTTT. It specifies CASSSPDRARSPLHF.

In DNA form, the CDR3 reads TGTGCCAGCAGTTACGGTAGGCTAGCGGGCCACAATGAGCAGTTCTTC. Its translation: CASSYGRLAGHNEQFF. The J gene is TRBJ2-1, the V gene TRBV6-2 or TRBV6-3; TRBD2 agrees at 8 bases. Germline CDR1 reads MNHEY; CDR2 reads SVGEGT. CDR3 length equals 16 residues. J was trimmed by 5 bases and V by 2 bases; bases with no gene match: 8.